Listed below are T cell receptor beta chains from one sample, sequenced in a study of neurological immune-mediated disorders. Each CDR3 protein gets one entry after TCRdb re-called the 5' RACE reads with MiXCR. The table has approximately 74,000 distinct CDR3 sequences, roughly 9.9% seen once. The sample taken for sequencing was PBMCs. Receptor source: a man aged 50-59 years in good health. Both conserved end residues are part of each CDR3. The D gene is left open where the match is weak. Clone size is given for some rows only: seen once, a few or many times, or a class if the clone is expanded.

len: 16; v_gene: TRBV7-3; abundance: .; j_gene: TRBJ2-2; d_gene: TRBD2; CDR3aa: CASSPGLAGVTGELFF; CDR3nt: TGTGCCAGCAGCCCGGGACTAGCGGGAGTTACCGGGGAGCTGTTTTTT
len: 14; v_gene: TRBV29-1; abundance: .; j_gene: TRBJ1-5; d_gene: .; CDR3aa: CSVVVMGAGQPQHF; CDR3nt: TGCAGCGTTGTCGTGATGGGGGCAGGGCAGCCCCAGCATTTT
len: 19; v_gene: TRBV11-2; abundance: many; j_gene: TRBJ2-3; d_gene: TRBD2; CDR3aa: CASSLNWGGTSDLTDTQYF; CDR3nt: TGTGCCAGCAGCTTAAACTGGGGGGGGACTAGCGACTTAACAGATACGCAGTATTTT
len: 14; v_gene: TRBV3-1; abundance: many; j_gene: TRBJ2-5; d_gene: .; CDR3aa: CASSQDSPQETQYF; CDR3nt: TGTGCCAGCAGCCAAGATTCTCCACAAGAGACCCAGTACTTC
len: 15; v_gene: TRBV14; abundance: many; j_gene: TRBJ1-6; d_gene: .; CDR3aa: CASSQSRWSYSPLHF; CDR3nt: TGTGCCAGCAGCCAAAGCCGTTGGAGCTATTCACCCCTCCACTTT
len: 13; v_gene: TRBV3-1; abundance: many; j_gene: TRBJ2-7; d_gene: TRBD1; CDR3aa: CASRRDSLSEQYF; CDR3nt: TGTGCCAGCAGGAGGGACAGCCTGAGCGAGCAGTACTTC
len: 15; v_gene: TRBV5-1; abundance: many; j_gene: TRBJ2-2; d_gene: .; CDR3aa: CASSADGQNTGELFF; CDR3nt: TGCGCCAGCAGCGCGGACGGACAGAACACCGGGGAGCTGTTTTTT
len: 13; v_gene: TRBV6-6; abundance: many; j_gene: TRBJ2-7; d_gene: .; CDR3aa: CASSYPGSYEQYF; CDR3nt: TGTGCCAGCAGTTACCCCGGAAGCTACGAGCAGTACTTC
len: 11; v_gene: TRBV20-1; abundance: many; j_gene: TRBJ2-1; d_gene: .; CDR3aa: CSAASVNEQFF; CDR3nt: TGCAGTGCGGCTAGCGTAAATGAGCAGTTCTTC
len: 16; v_gene: TRBV9; abundance: many; j_gene: TRBJ2-1; d_gene: .; CDR3aa: CASSVGGLGGRNEQFF; CDR3nt: TGTGCCAGCAGCGTAGGGGGTCTCGGGGGGCGAAATGAGCAGTTCTTC
len: 16; v_gene: TRBV15; abundance: many; j_gene: TRBJ2-5; d_gene: TRBD2; CDR3aa: CATSRAAGGHQETQYF; CDR3nt: TGTGCCACCAGCAGAGCAGCGGGGGGCCACCAAGAGACCCAGTACTTC
len: 15; v_gene: TRBV18; abundance: .; j_gene: TRBJ1-6; d_gene: .; CDR3aa: CASSPTAQTNSPLHF; CDR3nt: TGTGCCAGCTCCCCGACGGCACAGACTAATTCACCCCTCCACTTT
len: 13; v_gene: TRBV6-5; abundance: many; j_gene: TRBJ1-1; d_gene: .; CDR3aa: CASSYQHGTEAFF; CDR3nt: TGTGCCAGCAGTTACCAACACGGGACTGAAGCTTTCTTT
len: 12; v_gene: TRBV29-1; abundance: many; j_gene: TRBJ1-1; d_gene: TRBD1; CDR3aa: CSVRQGNTEAFF; CDR3nt: TGCAGCGTCAGACAGGGGAACACTGAAGCTTTCTTT
len: 15; v_gene: TRBV5-1; abundance: many; j_gene: TRBJ2-5; d_gene: TRBD2; CDR3aa: CASSLSGAYQETQYF; CDR3nt: TGCGCCAGCAGCTTGAGCGGGGCCTACCAAGAGACCCAGTACTTC
len: 13; v_gene: TRBV5-4; abundance: .; j_gene: TRBJ2-1; d_gene: .; CDR3aa: CASSLGLPNEQFF; CDR3nt: TGTGCCAGCAGCTTGGGTCTACCGAATGAGCAGTTCTTC
len: 14; v_gene: TRBV5-5; abundance: many; j_gene: TRBJ1-2; d_gene: TRBD1; CDR3aa: CASSVSTGGNGYTF; CDR3nt: TGTGCCAGCAGCGTTTCGACAGGGGGCAACGGCTACACCTTC
len: 14; v_gene: TRBV7-2; abundance: many; j_gene: TRBJ2-1; d_gene: TRBD1; CDR3aa: CASNRDRSYNEQFF; CDR3nt: TGTGCCAGCAACCGGGACAGGTCCTACAATGAGCAGTTCTTC
len: 14; v_gene: TRBV5-1; abundance: .; j_gene: TRBJ2-3; d_gene: .; CDR3aa: CASSLSSVADTQYF; CDR3nt: TGCGCCAGCAGCTTATCCAGCGTCGCAGATACGCAGTATTTT
len: 14; v_gene: TRBV28; abundance: many; j_gene: TRBJ2-7; d_gene: .; CDR3aa: CASSVGQLLYEQYF; CDR3nt: TGTGCCAGCAGTGTCGGTCAGCTGCTCTACGAGCAGTACTTC
len: 13; v_gene: TRBV20-1; abundance: many; j_gene: TRBJ2-3; d_gene: .; CDR3aa: CSARVESTDTQYF; CDR3nt: TGCAGTGCTAGGGTAGAGAGCACAGATACGCAGTATTTT
len: 15; v_gene: TRBV6-6; abundance: many; j_gene: TRBJ2-7; d_gene: .; CDR3aa: CASSSGIGGSYEQYF; CDR3nt: TGTGCCAGCAGTTCCGGTATAGGGGGCTCCTACGAGCAGTACTTC
len: 13; v_gene: TRBV7-3; abundance: many; j_gene: TRBJ2-1; d_gene: .; CDR3aa: CASSLMAGNEQFF; CDR3nt: TGTGCCAGCAGCTTAATGGCAGGGAATGAGCAGTTCTTC
len: 15; v_gene: TRBV24-1; abundance: many; j_gene: TRBJ1-5; d_gene: .; CDR3aa: CATSDNHRGNQPQHF; CDR3nt: TGTGCCACCAGTGACAACCACAGGGGCAATCAGCCCCAGCATTTT
len: 14; v_gene: TRBV27; abundance: many; j_gene: TRBJ1-5; d_gene: .; CDR3aa: CASSRRLDFPPQHF; CDR3nt: TGTGCCAGCAGCCGAAGATTGGATTTTCCCCCCCAGCATTTT
len: 16; v_gene: TRBV7-8; abundance: .; j_gene: TRBJ2-1; d_gene: TRBD1; CDR3aa: CASSFPGQGEGNEQFF; CDR3nt: TGTGCCAGCAGCTTTCCGGGACAGGGGGAAGGCAATGAGCAGTTCTTC